This T cell receptor beta chain was profiled in a study of vaccination effects on CD4 cells after COVID-19. Overall study context: Every participant took two doses of the BNT162b2 or mRNA-1273 vaccine. The study obtained samples from two convalescent patients 16 days and one week before vaccination. Overall study results and limits: Marked clonal contraction of both clone types appeared late after vaccination.

Germline V gene lookup returns CDR1 SGHRS and CDR2 YFSETQ. V was trimmed by 5 bases and J by 1 base, leaving 15 bases between them. This CDR3 is built from 15 residues. Sequencing used immunoSEQ multiplex PCR; TCRdb keeps in-frame clones, though not all of them. The sample has under 25,000 clones, around four fifths seen once; the top ten hold 15% to 20%. Of note for this clone: The antigen remains undetermined.

Prior to sequencing, the ViraFEST assay stimulated PBMC with viral peptide pools, which expanded the antigen-specific CD4+ T cells. Once cultured for approximately ten days, the cells underwent separation to obtain CD4+ T cells. This person caught SARS-CoV-2 sometime from March to December 2020, and PCR testing confirmed the infection. Cultivation was performed at a few million PBMC per well with 8 to 10 IU/ml IL-2 and roughly 9.9 ug/ml peptides added. V gene TRBV5-1 combines with J gene TRBJ2-5; tentatively, D is TRBD2 (5 bases). The clonotype originates from a human donor who had a prior SARS-CoV-2 infection. The sample in question was CD4+ T cells from PBMCs cultured with SARS-CoV-2 spike peptides, obtained before COVID-19 vaccination. CDR3 DNA sequence: TGCGCCAGCAGAGGACTGGCAGGCGTCCAAGAGACCCAGTACTTC. Its translation: CASRGLAGVQETQYF.